This T cell receptor (beta chain) derives from a study of blood T cell repertoires in COVID-19. Study as a whole: Samples of COVID-19 (acute and convalescent) were obtained from the United States, Italy and Spain. From T cells, B-cell-depleted T cells, or PBMCs came the material, which was cDNA or gDNA.

As handled by the study authors: Estimation of nucleated cell counts was performed using reference gene primer amplification. Method: immunoSEQ multiplex PCR; TCRdb's copy keeps in-frame clones and lacks some. For V, J and clone size, that table is used; D and trimming come from the DNA. The sample has tens of thousands of clones, about four fifths seen once. Trimming left V 0 bases short and J 2 bases short, with 10 bases between. CDR1 and CDR2 from the germline V gene are SGDLS and YYNGEE. The CDR3 has 15 amino acids. The TCR originated in a man aged 50 or older with active or convalescent COVID-19. J is TRBJ2-3 and V is TRBV9; D gene unclear. What was sequenced was peripheral blood. The chain's CDR3 is CASSVGVAPTDTQYF. The CDR3 region has the DNA TGTGCCAGCAGCGTAGGGGTAGCCCCCACAGATACGCAGTATTTT. The full variable domain, completed using reference TRBV9 and TRBJ2-3, is DSGVTQTPKHLITATGQRVTLRCSPRSGDLSVYWYQQSLDQGLQFLIQYYNGEERAKGNILERFSAQQFPDLHSELNLSSLELGDSALYFCASSVGVAPTDTQYFGPGTRLTVL.